This T cell receptor (beta chain) derives from a study of Graves' ophthalmopathy and Graves' hyperthyroidism. A note on this clonotype: Its antigen is unknown.

This CDR3 contains 12 residues. From germline, CDR1 is DFQATT and CDR2 SNEGSKA (reference sequence). V lost 2 bases, J lost 8 bases, and 10 bases lay in between. Study-wide findings and caveats: Progression of ophthalmopathy was predicted by the model with 60% to 71% sensitivity and roughly 74% specificity.

RNA transcripts were the source from which TCR beta CDR3 regions were amplified. Scientists carried out first-round RT-PCR using HTBI primers and then a second-round multiplex PCR. TCRdb passed the multiplex PCR reads through MiXCR, listing each CDR3 protein once. The sample has about 740,000 distinct CDR3 sequences, around 40% seen once. This TCR was sampled from an adult man with Graves' ophthalmopathy. The chain combines TRBV20-1 with TRBJ1-5; possible D gene TRBD1, 6 bases. Sequencing was done on a sample of peripheral blood. CDR3 region: CSARRTEEPQHF. CDR3 bases: TGCAGTGCTAGACGGACAGAAGAGCCCCAGCATTTT.